This section outlines one T cell receptor (beta chain) sequence together with its context. This CDR3 has 16 residues. V lost 2 bases and J 3 bases, leaving 17 bases between the germline ends. Germline V gene data show CDR1 as MNHEY and CDR2 as SVGAGI. This sample was included in a study of PD-1 blockade in classical Hodgkin lymphoma. Study context: Every 2 weeks, patients got 3 mg/kg intravenous nivolumab.

Sequencing was performed with immunoSEQ multiplex PCR; in TCRdb, only in-frame clones are kept and a portion is missing. Here the sample spans around 50,000 clones, 65% to 80% being singletons. The time point: cycle 4 day 1 (C4D1), after less than 7 weeks of nivolumab. Relapse after autologous stem cell transplantation occurred in every patient, and brentuximab vedotin exposure varied. The TCR comes from a human donor with classical Hodgkin lymphoma. The V gene is TRBV6-5, the J gene TRBJ2-7, with unresolved D. This sample comprised peripheral blood mononuclear cells (PBMCs), obtained before the fourth cycle of nivolumab. CDR3 sequence reads: CASSYDGAGNLYEQYF. CDR3 coding DNA: TGTGCCAGCAGTTACGACGGAGCCGGCAACCTCTACGAGCAGTACTTC.